These T cell receptor beta chains were read from a single sample in a study of blood T cell repertoires in COVID-19. Produced via immunoSEQ multiplex PCR; TCRdb's table is partial and in-frame only. The sample holds under 350,000 clones, approximately 87% seen once. Sequenced sample: peripheral blood. The receptors shown here come from a man aged 55 to 70 who had recovered from COVID-19. The CDR3 runs from the conserved cysteine through the conserved F or W. D genes are given only for firm matches. The size field is filled for only some rows; it gives once, few, many or a size class.

TRBV12-3/TRBV12-4	TRBJ2-7	.	TRBD2	TGTGCCAGCAGGACTAGCGGCTCCTACGAGCAGTACTTC	CASRTSGSYEQYF
TRBV29-1	TRBJ2-1	.	TRBD2	TGCAGCGTTGAGGGGACTAGCGGGAGAGATGAGCAGTTCTTC	CSVEGTSGRDEQFF
TRBV7-8	TRBJ1-1	.	.	TGTGCCAGCAGCACCGGGAACACTGAAGCTTTCTTT	CASSTGNTEAFF
TRBV7-2	TRBJ2-5	.	TRBD1	TGTGCCAGCAGCCGGCAGACAGGGGTTGGAGAGACCCAGTACTTC	CASSRQTGVGETQYF
TRBV6-5	TRBJ2-7	once	TRBD2	TGTGCCAGCAGTTACTCGGGGACTAGCTACGAGCAGTACTTC	CASSYSGTSYEQYF
TRBV5-4	TRBJ1-3	.	TRBD1	TGTGCCAGCAGCCAGACAGGGGACCTCGGGAACACCATATATTTT	CASSQTGDLGNTIYF
TRBV11-2	TRBJ2-2	.	TRBD1	TGTGCCAGCAGAAAGCCGGGACAGGGGGCGGGGGAGCTGTTTTTT	CASRKPGQGAGELFF
TRBV18	TRBJ2-5	.	.	TGTGCCAGCTCACGGACAGATCAAGAGACCCAGTACTTC	CASSRTDQETQYF
TRBV5-6	TRBJ1-3	.	TRBD1	TGTGCCAGCAGCTCCAAAGACAGGGGGTTTGAAAACACCATATATTTT	CASSSKDRGFENTIYF
TRBV12-5	TRBJ1-4	.	.	TGTGCTAGTGGCCTTGGTCTGGATTCGGGGAATAAAGAAAAACTGTTTTTT	CASGLGLDSGNKEKLFF
TRBV5-1	TRBJ2-3	.	.	TGCGCCAGCAGCTGGGGGACAACCCGAGACGCAGATACGCAGTATTTT	CASSWGTTRDADTQYF
TRBV6-5	TRBJ2-5	.	TRBD1	TGTGCCAGCAGCGCGGGACAGGGAGGGACCCAGTACTTC	CASSAGQGGTQYF
TRBV29-1	TRBJ2-7	.	.	TGCAGCGTTGGAGGACTTGAGACCTACGAGCAGTACTTC	CSVGGLETYEQYF
TRBV5-1	TRBJ1-4	.	.	TGCGCCAGCAGGAAAAACAGGGCGGGTAATGAAAAACTGTTTTTT	CASRKNRAGNEKLFF
TRBV5-1	TRBJ2-2	.	TRBD1	TGCGCCAGCAGCGGACAGGGAGACAACACCGGGGAGCTGTTTTTT	CASSGQGDNTGELFF
TRBV7-8	TRBJ1-1	.	.	TGTGCCAGCAGCTTAGGCGGCAGACCCGCTGAAGCTTTCTTT	CASSLGGRPAEAFF
TRBV3-1/TRBV3-2	TRBJ1-1	.	.	TGTGCCAGCAGCCAGGGGGGTGTTGAAGCTTTCTTT	CASSQGGVEAFF
TRBV2	TRBJ1-2	.	TRBD1	TGTGCCAGCACTCCGGGACAGGGGGCGGGTAACTATGGCTACACCTTC	CASTPGQGAGNYGYTF
TRBV4-1	TRBJ1-1	few	TRBD1	TGCGCCAGCAGCCAAGATGACAGGGCGGCGGATGAAGCTTTCTTT	CASSQDDRAADEAFF
TRBV5-1	TRBJ1-6	.	TRBD1	TGCGCCAGCAGCTCGGGACAGGGGTTTAGTAGTTCACCCCTCCACTTT	CASSSGQGFSSSPLHF
TRBV5-4	TRBJ1-5	.	.	TGTGCCAGCAGCTTGGGGGGGGGCAATCAGCCCCAGCATTTT	CASSLGGGNQPQHF
TRBV30	TRBJ2-2	.	TRBD1	TGTGCCTGGAGACAGGGGGCGCGGTACACCGGGGAGCTGTTTTTT	CAWRQGARYTGELFF
TRBV24-1	TRBJ2-7	.	.	TGTGCCACCAGTGATTTGGGGACTCGACTCTCCTACGAGCAGTACTTC	CATSDLGTRLSYEQYF
TRBV6-5	TRBJ1-1	.	.	TGTGCCAGCAGCCTAATCAGGTACACTGAAGCTTTCTTT	CASSLIRYTEAFF
TRBV18	TRBJ1-3	.	.	TGTGCCAGCTCACCAGCGGTGATCTCTGGAAACACCATATATTTT	CASSPAVISGNTIYF
TRBV9	TRBJ2-2	.	TRBD1	TGTGCCAGCAGCGTAACAAAGGAGGACAGGGGACGAGCCGGGGAGCTGTTTTTT	CASSVTKEDRGRAGELFF
TRBV19	TRBJ2-1	.	TRBD2	TGTGCCAGTAGTACCAGACTAGCGGGGGGCCCACACAATGAGCAGTTCTTC	CASSTRLAGGPHNEQFF
TRBV11-3	TRBJ2-7	once	TRBD2	TGTGCCAGCAGCTTAACTAGCGGGAGGGACGAGCAGTACTTC	CASSLTSGRDEQYF
TRBV3-1/TRBV3-2	TRBJ2-3	.	TRBD2	TGTGCCAGCAGTCTCGGCGGACTAGCGAACACAGATACGCAGTATTTT	CASSLGGLANTDTQYF
TRBV21-1	TRBJ1-5	.	.	TGTGCCAGCAGTTTGTGGGGGGTCAATCAGCCCCAGCATTTT	CASSLWGVNQPQHF
TRBV7-8	TRBJ1-6	.	.	TGTGCCAGCAGCCCCCGTCGGGACAATAATTCACCCCTCCACTTT	CASSPRRDNNSPLHF
TRBV11-2	TRBJ2-6	.	TRBD1	TGTGCCAGCAGCGCAGGAGACAGGGCTGGGGCCAACGTCCTGACTTTC	CASSAGDRAGANVLTF
TRBV24-1	TRBJ1-2	once	TRBD1	TGTGCCACCAGTGATGCCGGGACAGGGGGCCGCGGCTACACCTTC	CATSDAGTGGRGYTF
TRBV11-2	TRBJ2-7	.	.	TGTGCCAGCAGACTCCACAGGGCCTACTACGAGCAGTACTTC	CASRLHRAYYEQYF
TRBV7-9	TRBJ1-1	.	.	TGTGCCAGCAGGTCTTCGCAGGGATTTTGGACTGAAGCTTTCTTT	CASRSSQGFWTEAFF
TRBV5-6	TRBJ2-4	.	TRBD2	TGTGCCAGCAGCTCCCGCCTAGCGGGGGGGCTCAAAAACATTCAGTACTTC	CASSSRLAGGLKNIQYF
TRBV9	TRBJ1-3	.	.	TGTGCCAGCAGCCGATCCGGAGGGGCTCGTGGAAACACCATATATTTT	CASSRSGGARGNTIYF
TRBV27	TRBJ2-2	.	.	TGTGCCAGCAGTAGGCGCCCTATTCAACAGGAGAACACCGGGGAGCTGTTTTTT	CASSRRPIQQENTGELFF
TRBV2	TRBJ2-7	.	TRBD1	TGTGCCAGCAGTGAACGGATTAACAGGGGCGAAGTCTCCTACGAGCAGTACTTC	CASSERINRGEVSYEQYF
TRBV5-6	TRBJ1-2	.	.	TGTGCCAGCAGATCTACTCATTTAGCTAACTATGGCTACACCTTC	CASRSTHLANYGYTF
TRBV14	TRBJ2-7	.	TRBD1	TGTGCCAGCAGCCGACACCCAGGGGGCACCTACGAGCAGTACTTC	CASSRHPGGTYEQYF
TRBV6-6	TRBJ2-7	.	TRBD2	TGTGCCAGCAGTAAGGGACTAGCGGGCGATACCTACGAGCAGTACTTC	CASSKGLAGDTYEQYF
TRBV7-3	TRBJ2-5	few	TRBD2	TGTGCCAGCAGCTCCCTAGCGGGGGGGCCCGAGACCCAGTACTTC	CASSSLAGGPETQYF
TRBV29-1	TRBJ2-1	once	TRBD1	TGCAGCGCCGCCGGGACAGGGAACAATGAGCAGTTCTTC	CSAAGTGNNEQFF
TRBV5-1	TRBJ2-1	.	.	TGCGCCAGCAGCCTCCCCAGCTACAATGAGCAGTTCTTC	CASSLPSYNEQFF
TRBV7-3	TRBJ2-3	.	TRBD2	TGTGCCAGCAGCTTCGGGGGGGGCACAGATACGCAGTATTTT	CASSFGGGTDTQYF
TRBV5-1	TRBJ2-5	.	.	TGCGCCAGCAGCTTGCGCAGGGCTGAAGAGACCCAGTACTTC	CASSLRRAEETQYF
TRBV6-6	TRBJ2-6	.	.	TGTGCCAGCAGTCGAAAAGTTGTCTCCAGCTCTGGGGCCAACGTCCTGACTTTC	CASSRKVVSSSGANVLTF
TRBV6-5	TRBJ2-7	.	TRBD2	TGTGCCAGCACCCGACTAGCGGACGTCTACGAGCAGTACTTC	CASTRLADVYEQYF
TRBV6-5	TRBJ1-6	.	.	TGTGCCAGCGAGGGTCTTAATTCACCCCTCCACTTT	CASEGLNSPLHF
TRBV7-2	TRBJ2-3	.	TRBD2	TGTGCCAGCAGCTTAGACGCGGGAGTGGCAGATACGCAGTATTTT	CASSLDAGVADTQYF
TRBV19	TRBJ1-1	.	.	TGTGCCAGTAGTACCTCCCCCGGGGGACGGACTGAAGCTTTCTTT	CASSTSPGGRTEAFF
TRBV30	TRBJ2-5	.	.	TGTGCCTGGAGTGTACTTTCGGGAGTAAGAGAGACCCAGTACTTC	CAWSVLSGVRETQYF
TRBV6-1	TRBJ1-1	.	TRBD1	TGTGCCAGCAGTGGTTATACAGGGGGCTTGAACACTGAAGCTTTCTTT	CASSGYTGGLNTEAFF